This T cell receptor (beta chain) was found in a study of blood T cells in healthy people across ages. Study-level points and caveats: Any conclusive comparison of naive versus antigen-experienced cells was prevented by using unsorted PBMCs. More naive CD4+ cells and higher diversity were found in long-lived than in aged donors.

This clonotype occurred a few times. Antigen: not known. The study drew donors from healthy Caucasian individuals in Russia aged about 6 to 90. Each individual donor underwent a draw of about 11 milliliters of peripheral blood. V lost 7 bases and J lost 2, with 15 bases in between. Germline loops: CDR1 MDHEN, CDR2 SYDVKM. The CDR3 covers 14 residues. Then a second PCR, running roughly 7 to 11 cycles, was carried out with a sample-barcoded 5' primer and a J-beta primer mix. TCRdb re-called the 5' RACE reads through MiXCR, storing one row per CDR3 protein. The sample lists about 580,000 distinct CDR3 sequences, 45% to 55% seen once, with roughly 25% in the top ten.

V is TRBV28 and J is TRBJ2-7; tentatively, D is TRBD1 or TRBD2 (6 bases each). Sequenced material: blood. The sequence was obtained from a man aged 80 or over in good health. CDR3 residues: CASTHEGGTYEQYF. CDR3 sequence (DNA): TGTGCCAGCACCCATGAGGGGGGCACCTACGAGCAGTACTTC.